This T cell receptor beta chain derives from a study of radiation and T cells in renal cell carcinoma. Study in general: Nephrectomy followed 15 Gy stereotactic body radiation by 4 weeks. Study results and limitations: In blood, top tumor clones expanded by 2 weeks, shrinking by 4. No pretreatment tumor biopsies were available for baseline clonotypes.

About this clone itself: The antigen is not known.

Assay: immunoSEQ multiplex PCR; the TCRdb copy retains only in-frame clones and omits some. The table records around 160,000 clones, 88% of them present only once. The sample's time point: baseline pretreatment blood. Treatment reported: 15 Gy SBRT to primary tumor, nephrectomy 4 weeks later. The input for sequencing was blood, taken from a patient whose treatment included radiotherapy and nephrectomy. The source of this sequence is a woman in her 70s with renal cell carcinoma.

The CDR3 region has the DNA TGTGCCAGCAGGTCGGCCTCTGGGGCCAACGTCCTGACTTTC. This translates into CASRSASGANVLTF. This rearrangement joins TRBV28 to TRBJ2-6, with D unresolved. The CDR3 consists of 14 residues. V lost 6 bases and J 0 bases, leaving 6 bases between the germline ends. Germline V gene data show CDR1 as MDHEN and CDR2 as SYDVKM.